This TCR beta chain was sequenced in a study of T cells in Graves' hyperthyroidism and ophthalmopathy. This CDR3 comprises 16 residues. Germline V gives CDR1 LGHDT, CDR2 YNNKEL (reference sequence). The ends lost 4 bases at V and 4 bases at J; junction bases unmatched: 5. This clonotype has a count of ten or more. Using RNA transcripts as the source, TCR beta CDR3 regions were amplified. The HTBI primer set drove a first-round RT-PCR of the TCR CDR3. TCRdb used MiXCR to reprocess the multiplex PCR reads, holding one entry per CDR3 protein. The data hold hundreds of thousands of distinct CDR3 sequences, with around 20% observed a single time. A Clinical Activity Score of at least 3, a NOSPECS grade of at least 4 and a duration under 3 months were recorded in the ophthalmopathy patients. Exclusion of patients followed from uncontrolled infection, other autoimmune disease, pregnancy or lactation. Used for diagnoses were clinical symptoms, serum thyroxine and TRAb, thyroid ultrasound and orbital computed tomography.

The chain carries TRBV3-1 and TRBJ2-1, with TRBD2 identical over 12 bases. The clonotype originates from a man aged 25-45 years with Graves' ophthalmopathy. Sequencing was performed on blood. The DNA for the CDR3 is TGTGCCAGCAGCCGACTAGCGGGAGCGATTTACAATGAGCAGTTCTTC. Amino acids: CASSRLAGAIYNEQFF.